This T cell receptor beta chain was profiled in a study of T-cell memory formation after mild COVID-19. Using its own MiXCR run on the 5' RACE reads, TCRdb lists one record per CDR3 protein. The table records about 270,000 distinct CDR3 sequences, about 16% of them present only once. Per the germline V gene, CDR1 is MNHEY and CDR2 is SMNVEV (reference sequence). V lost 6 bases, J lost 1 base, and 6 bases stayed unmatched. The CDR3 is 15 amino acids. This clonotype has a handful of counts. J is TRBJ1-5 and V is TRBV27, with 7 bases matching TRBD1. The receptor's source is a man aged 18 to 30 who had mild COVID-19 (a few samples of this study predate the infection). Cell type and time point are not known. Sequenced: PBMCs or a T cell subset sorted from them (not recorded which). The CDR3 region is CASRKGGQSNQPQHF. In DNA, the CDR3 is TGTGCCAGCAGAAAGGGGGGACAGAGCAATCAGCCCCAGCATTTT.